This T cell receptor beta chain comes out of a study of beta chain features in type 1 diabetes. The overall study: Over all samples combined, about 99,000,000 sorted cells were examined. Points from the study as a whole: Shorter TCRB CDR3s, moderately but significantly so, were found in Type 1 diabetes patients in all four CD4+ subsets.

The sequenced template was cDNA made from the entire isolated RNA. Data came from immunoSEQ multiplex PCR; TCRdb stores just in-frame clones and leaves some out. Of 350,000 or so clones listed, roughly a fifth are singletons. This clone was recorded a few times. Its antigen remains unknown. Sorting with CD45RO/CCR7/CD25/CD127/CD95/CD27 yielded naive, central memory, regulatory and stem-like memory CD4+ cells. The CDR3 has 12 amino acids. Trimming shortened V by 6 bases and J by 10 bases, and 13 bases separated the two germline ends. Germline CDR1 reads LNHDA; CDR2 reads SQIVND (reference sequence). The sequencing sample was made of naive CD4+ T cells from blood. This receptor was taken from a woman aged 18-29 years in good health. The V call is TRBV19, the J call TRBJ2-1, with D possibly being TRBD1 (5 bases). CDR3 DNA sequence: TGTGCCAGTAGATCGACGACAGAAGAGCAGTTCTTC. Protein: CASRSTTEEQFF.